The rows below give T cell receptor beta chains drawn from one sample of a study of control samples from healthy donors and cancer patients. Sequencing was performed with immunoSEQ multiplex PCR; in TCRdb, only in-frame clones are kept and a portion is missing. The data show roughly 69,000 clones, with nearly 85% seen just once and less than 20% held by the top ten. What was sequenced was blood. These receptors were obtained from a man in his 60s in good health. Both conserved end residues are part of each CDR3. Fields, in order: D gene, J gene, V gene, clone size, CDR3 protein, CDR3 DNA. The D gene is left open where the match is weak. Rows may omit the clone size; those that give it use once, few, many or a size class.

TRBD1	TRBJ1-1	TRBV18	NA	CASSPRLVPGGGHTEAFF	TGTGCCAGCTCACCACGCTTGGTACCAGGGGGTGGTCACACTGAAGCTTTCTTT
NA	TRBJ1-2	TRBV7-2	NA	CASEGGSLSYGYTF	TGTGCCAGCGAAGGGGGGTCTTTGTCCTATGGCTACACCTTC
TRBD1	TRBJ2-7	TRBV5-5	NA	CASRLDGTETYEQYF	TGTGCCAGCAGACTTGACGGGACAGAAACCTACGAGCAGTACTTC
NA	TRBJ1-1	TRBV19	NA	CASKIGQLNTEAFF	TGTGCCAGTAAGATAGGACAGCTCAACACTGAAGCTTTCTTT
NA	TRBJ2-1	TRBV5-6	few	CASSLQFNEQFF	TGTGCCAGCAGCTTACAGTTCAATGAGCAGTTCTTC
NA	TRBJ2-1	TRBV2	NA	CASRATGSSYNEQFF	TGTGCCAGCAGAGCCACCGGGAGCTCCTACAATGAGCAGTTCTTC
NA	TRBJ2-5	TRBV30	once	CALTLAVSYQETQYF	TGTGCCCTGACTTTAGCGGTCTCGTACCAAGAGACCCAGTACTTC
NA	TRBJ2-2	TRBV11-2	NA	CASSLVLGGEKGELFF	TGTGCCAGCAGCTTAGTCCTCGGGGGAGAAAAAGGGGAGCTGTTTTTT
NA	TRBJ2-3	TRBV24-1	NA	CATSDGTHHTDTQYF	TGTGCCACCAGTGACGGGACGCATCACACAGATACGCAGTATTTT
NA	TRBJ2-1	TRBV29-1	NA	CSVEARAQGSYNEQFF	TGCAGCGTTGAGGCCAGAGCACAGGGAAGCTACAATGAGCAGTTCTTC
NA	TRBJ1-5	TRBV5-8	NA	CASSSGQNQPQHF	TGTGCCAGCAGCTCAGGACAGAATCAGCCCCAGCATTTT
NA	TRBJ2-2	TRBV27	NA	CASSLTIFTGELFF	TGTGCCAGCAGTTTAACTATTTTCACCGGGGAGCTGTTTTTT
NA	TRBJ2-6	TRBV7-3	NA	CASSLSGPLGGANVLTF	TGTGCCAGCAGCTTATCAGGCCCGCTGGGCGGGGCCAACGTCCTGACTTTC
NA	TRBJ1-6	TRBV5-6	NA	CASSLGSSASSYNSPLHF	TGTGCCAGCAGCTTGGGGTCCTCGGCCAGCTCCTATAATTCACCCCTCCACTTT
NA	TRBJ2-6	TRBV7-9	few	CASSLAGAKLGANVLTF	TGTGCCAGCAGCTTAGCAGGGGCCAAGCTAGGGGCCAACGTCCTGACTTTC
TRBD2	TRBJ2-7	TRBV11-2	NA	CASSLLAEYEQYF	TGTGCCAGCAGCTTACTAGCGGAATACGAGCAGTACTTC
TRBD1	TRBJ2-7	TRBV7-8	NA	CASKRDRGFGEQYF	TGTGCCAGCAAGAGGGACAGGGGATTTGGCGAGCAGTACTTC
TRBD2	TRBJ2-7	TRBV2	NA	CASSESGGSPSYEQYF	TGTGCCAGCAGTGAATCGGGCGGGAGCCCCTCCTACGAGCAGTACTTC
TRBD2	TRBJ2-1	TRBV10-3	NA	CAISERTSGTKRDNEQFF	TGTGCCATCAGTGAGAGGACTAGCGGAACCAAAAGGGACAATGAGCAGTTCTTC
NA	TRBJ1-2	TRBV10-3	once	CAISELTGSQYGYTF	TGTGCCATCAGTGAGCTCACAGGTTCTCAATATGGCTACACCTTC
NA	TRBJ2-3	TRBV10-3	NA	CAISAGGSSTDTQYF	TGTGCCATCAGTGCGGGTGGGAGTAGCACAGATACGCAGTATTTT
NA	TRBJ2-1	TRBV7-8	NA	CASSFPLTGSYNEQFF	TGTGCCAGCAGCTTTCCCTTAACGGGCTCCTACAATGAGCAGTTCTTC
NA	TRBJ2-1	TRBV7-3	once	CASSISSYNEQFF	TGTGCCAGCAGCATTAGCTCCTACAATGAGCAGTTCTTC
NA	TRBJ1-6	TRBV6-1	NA	CASSESGRGVLLHF	TGTGCCAGCAGTGAATCTGGGCGCGGGGTCCTCCTCCACTTT
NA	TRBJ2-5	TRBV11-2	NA	CASSLGVVGGTQYF	TGTGCCAGCAGCTTAGGGGTGGTGGGGGGGACCCAGTACTTC
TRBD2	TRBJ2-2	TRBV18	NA	CASSPSGRNTGELFF	TGTGCCAGCTCACCAAGCGGGAGGAACACCGGGGAGCTGTTTTTT
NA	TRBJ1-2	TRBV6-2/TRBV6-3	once	CASSTLAGGYTF	TGTGCCAGCAGCACCCTAGCGGGCGGCTACACCTTC
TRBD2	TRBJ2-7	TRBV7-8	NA	CASSPSSGPYEQYF	TGTGCCAGCAGCCCTTCTAGCGGACCCTACGAGCAGTACTTC
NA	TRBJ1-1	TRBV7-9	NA	CASSQTQGGLPF	TGTGCCAGCAGCCAAACACAGGGTGGTCTTCCTTTT
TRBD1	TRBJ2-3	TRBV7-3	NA	CASSFFQGATDTQYF	TGTGCCAGCAGCTTTTTTCAGGGGGCAACAGATACGCAGTATTTT
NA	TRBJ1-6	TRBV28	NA	CASSLSGRSSYNSPLHF	TGTGCCAGCAGTTTAAGTGGCAGGAGCTCCTATAATTCACCCCTCCACTTT
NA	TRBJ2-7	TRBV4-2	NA	CASSQGTGLSYEQYF	TGTGCCAGCAGCCAAGGTACGGGCCTCTCCTACGAGCAGTACTTC
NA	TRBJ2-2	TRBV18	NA	CASSPQRQKGTGELFF	TGTGCCAGCTCACCCCAGAGACAGAAAGGGACCGGGGAGCTGTTTTTT
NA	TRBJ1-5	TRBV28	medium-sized	CASSGDGDQPQHF	TGTGCCAGCAGTGGCGATGGGGATCAGCCCCAGCATTTT
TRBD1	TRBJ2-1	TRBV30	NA	CAWVPGQVNNEQFF	TGTGCCTGGGTCCCGGGACAGGTGAACAATGAGCAGTTCTTC
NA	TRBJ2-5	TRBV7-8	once	CASSITGFRETQYF	TGTGCCAGCAGCATAACGGGGTTTCGGGAGACCCAGTACTTC